Described below is a single T cell receptor beta chain sequence and its context. What it recognizes is unknown. Germline-derived CDR1 and CDR2 are GTSNPN and SVGIG (reference sequence). The V segment lost 2 bases and the J segment 1 base; nucleotides outside the gene matches: 7. This CDR3 spans 15 amino acids. The sample is drawn from a study of yellow fever vaccine responses in identical twins. TCRdb fed the RT-PCR reads into MiXCR, producing one record per CDR3 protein. The sample includes over a thousand distinct CDR3 sequences, about 84% of them seen just once. Study-level findings and limits: Reportedly, twins showed a vaccine T cell response that looked partly convergent and partly personalized.

The source material was T cells from blood (PBMCs), unsorted or a sorted subset (not recorded which), sampled before or after yellow fever vaccination (not recorded which). The clonotype was recovered from a young woman who received the yellow fever vaccine. The chain recombines TRBV30 with TRBJ1-1; 7 bases are a match to TRBD1. CDR3 coding DNA: TGTGCCTGGAGTAGGACAGGCCTGGGGAACACTGAAGCTTTCTTT. Protein product: CAWSRTGLGNTEAFF.